This passage covers 21 T cell receptor beta chains from one sample sequenced in a study of blood T cell repertoires in COVID-19. Clones were read by immunoSEQ multiplex PCR, and TCRdb kept only the in-frame ones, dropping some. The data show 250,000 to 400,000 clones, with 70% to 90% seen just once and 5.3% held by the top ten. Sequenced: PBMCs or T cells enriched from blood (not recorded which). These receptors all stem from a woman younger than 45 who had recovered from COVID-19.

The rearrangement joins TRBV5-1 to TRBJ1-2; 7 positions agree with TRBD1. Germline assignment: CDR1 SGHRS and CDR2 YFSETQ. The CDR3 has 18 amino acids. With 0 bases clipped from V and 0 bases from J, the junction kept 11 bases outside the gene matches. CDR3 DNA: TGCGCCAGCAGCTTGGACGGAACCGGGACAGAGACTAACTATGGCTACACCTTC. Its protein is CASSLDGTGTETNYGYTF.

This chain joins TRBV5-1 and TRBJ2-7, with unresolved D. Trimming removed 7 bases at V and 0 bases at J, with 11 bases between. CDR1 SGHRS and CDR2 YFSETQ come from the germline V gene. The CDR3 spans 13 residues. CDR3 amino acids: CASPCFSSYEQYF. DNA for the CDR3: TGCGCCAGCCCATGCTTTAGCTCCTACGAGCAGTACTTC.

This clone appeared once. V is TRBV9 and J is TRBJ2-7; 8 bases agree with TRBD1. J gave up 6 bases and V 0 bases, and 11 bases lay outside the gene matches. CDR3 length: 16 amino acids. Germline CDR1 SGDLS, CDR2 YYNGEE. The CDR3 here is CASSVEGTGDVVEQYF. The CDR3 DNA reads TGTGCCAGCAGCGTAGAGGGGACAGGCGATGTGGTCGAGCAGTACTTC.

This clone was seen a few times. V gene TRBV7-8 combines with J gene TRBJ2-2; TRBD2 matches 13 bases. The J segment lost 3 bases and the V segment lost 5 bases, leaving 3 bases of the junction unmatched. From germline, CDR1 is SGHVS and CDR2 FQNEAQ. The CDR3 is 16 amino acids. In DNA, the CDR3 is TGTGCCAGCAGCCAACTAGCGGGGGGGTACACCGGGGAGCTGTTTTTT. Its translation: CASSQLAGGYTGELFF. The full variable domain, with the rest looked up from reference TRBV7-8 and TRBJ2-2, is GAGVSQSPRYKVAKRGQDVALRCDPISGHVSLFWYQQALGQGPEFLTYFQNEAQLDKSGLPSDRFFAERPEGSVSTLKIQRTQQEDSAVYLCASSQLAGGYTGELFFGEGSRLTVL.

The chain couples TRBV30 to TRBJ1-1; no firm D call. This CDR3 spans 11 amino acids. CDR1 is GTSNPN, CDR2 SVGIG, per germline (reference sequence). CDR3 sequence reads: CVVGTGRTAFF. The CDR3 bases are TGTGTCGTTGGTACGGGAAGAACGGCTTTCTTT.

This rearrangement joins TRBV3-1 (or the pseudogene TRBV3-2) to TRBJ1-1, with TRBD1 matching over 9 bases. V shed 6 bases and J 6 bases; nucleotides not matched to a gene: 8. The CDR3 runs 14 residues. The germline gives CDR1 LGHDT, CDR2 YNNKEL (reference sequence). The CDR3 DNA follows: TGTGCCAGCAGGGACGGGACAGGGTTCCCTGAAGCTTTCTTT. Protein product: CASRDGTGFPEAFF.

The gene calls are TRBV28 and TRBJ1-1; 7 nucleotides agree with TRBD1. J gave up 1 base and V 7 bases, and 9 bases lay outside the gene matches. CDR3 size: 15 residues. The germline CDR1 and CDR2 sequences are MDHEN and SYDVKM. CDR3 DNA: TGTGCCAGCAACCGGGACAGTCTCCCGAACACTGAAGCTTTCTTT. It translates to CASNRDSLPNTEAFF.

This clone was detected only once. The rearrangement links TRBV5-4 to TRBJ2-7; D uncertain. CDR1 is SGHNT and CDR2 is YYREEE in the germline V gene (reference sequence). V was clipped by 0 bases and J by 3 bases, with 7 bases between them. The CDR3 covers 13 residues. The CDR3 nucleotides are TGTGCCAGCAGCTTGGGGGCGAACTACGAGCAGTACTTC. It specifies CASSLGANYEQYF.

Only one count was recorded for this clone. V is TRBV5-8 and J is TRBJ1-5, with 9 bases matching TRBD1. This CDR3 is built from 16 residues. V lost 3 bases and J lost 7; bases outside the gene matches: 11. The germline gives CDR1 SGHTS, CDR2 YDEGEE. Here the CDR3 reads CASSSSPDRGKQPQHF. For the CDR3, the DNA is TGTGCCAGCAGCTCCAGTCCGGACAGGGGTAAGCAGCCCCAGCATTTT.

The chain combines TRBV4-1 with TRBJ2-7; 10 bases fit TRBD2. This CDR3 spans 15 amino acids. V lost 4 bases and J lost 3; bases outside the gene matches: 6. CDR1 is MGHRA, CDR2 YSYEKL, per germline. The CDR3 DNA reads TGCGCCAGCAGCCTCCTACTAGCGGGGAACTACGAGCAGTACTTC. Protein product: CASSLLLAGNYEQYF.

This clone was observed a single time. This specimen includes other DNA sequences encoding the same CDR3. The chain uses TRBV6-1 and TRBJ1-2; 10 bases fit TRBD1. V dropped 3 bases and J dropped 7; count of bases not matched to a gene: 2. The germline V gene has CDR1 MNHNS and CDR2 SASEGT. The CDR3 totals 13 residues. CDR3 loop: CASSDRDRGGYTF. The CDR3, as DNA: TGTGCCAGCAGTGACCGGGACAGGGGTGGCTACACCTTC.

The V gene is TRBV25-1, the J gene TRBJ1-2; D might be TRBD1 (6 bases). Germline values: CDR1 MGHDK, CDR2 SYGVNS. V was pared by 0 bases and J by 8 bases, with 16 bases between. The CDR3 is 15 amino acids. The DNA of the CDR3 is TGTGCCAGCAGTGAATATGGGGCAGGGGCTAGGGGCTACACCTTC. Residues: CASSEYGAGARGYTF.

The chain has TRBV6-1 and TRBJ1-3, with a tentative D call TRBD1 (5 bases). The CDR3 runs 15 residues. Trimming removed 1 base from V and 9 bases from J, with 16 bases in between. Germline V gene lookup returns CDR1 MNHNS and CDR2 SASEGT. The CDR3: CASSEDLGLTGTIYF. CDR3 in DNA: TGTGCCAGCAGTGAAGATTTGGGACTTACCGGCACCATATATTTT.

V usage is TRBV29-1 and J usage is TRBJ2-1; D ambiguous. V lost 7 bases, J lost 0 bases, and 10 bases lay in between. The CDR3 is made up of 13 amino acids. Germline V gives CDR1 SQVTM, CDR2 ANQGSEA. CDR3 DNA sequence: TGCAGCGGTCGAAAGAGCTCCTACAATGAGCAGTTCTTC. This encodes CSGRKSSYNEQFF.

In its sample, this clone was seen once. The chain combines TRBV21-1 with TRBJ1-6; the D segment call TRBD1 is taken from the table without a DNA check. TRBV21-1 is labeled a pseudogene. The CDR3 covers 14 residues. The DNA for the CDR3 is TGTGCCAGCCGACGACAGGGGGCAGAATCACCCCTCCACTTT. Its protein is CASRRQGAESPLHF.

V usage is TRBV15 and J usage is TRBJ1-1; TRBD1 aligns across 10 bases. From germline, CDR1 is LNHNV and CDR2 YYDKDF (reference sequence). The CDR3 length is 14 residues. Trimming cost V 3 bases and J 3 bases; bases outside gene matches: 1. The CDR3 reads CATSRDRGDTEAFF. The CDR3 DNA sequence: TGTGCCACCAGCAGGGACAGGGGGGACACTGAAGCTTTCTTT.

The chain uses TRBV28 and TRBJ1-6; TRBD1 matches 10 bases. The V segment lost 7 bases and the J segment 9 bases; nucleotides outside the gene matches: 6. CDR3 length: 14 residues. From germline, CDR1 is MDHEN and CDR2 SYDVKM. CDR3 in amino acids: CASIADRGVSPLHF. Written as DNA, the CDR3 is TGTGCCAGCATTGCGGACAGGGGGGTTTCACCCCTCCACTTT.

V is TRBV5-1 and J is TRBJ2-5, with D maybe TRBD2 (6 bases). Germline-derived CDR1 and CDR2 are SGHRS and YFSETQ. The CDR3 runs 15 residues. V lost 4 bases, J lost 1 base, and 14 bases lay in between. The CDR3 DNA reads TGCGCCAGCAGCGGTCTCCGGGACTTCCAAGAGACCCAGTACTTC. Translation: CASSGLRDFQETQYF.

The chain is built from TRBV7-9 and TRBJ1-2; no clear D. The V and J ends lost 0 bases and 3 bases respectively, with 8 bases between them. This CDR3 has 14 residues. The germline CDR1 and CDR2 sequences are SEHNR and FQNEAQ (reference sequence). The CDR3, as DNA: TGTGCCAGCAGCTTAGCGAGCACGTACTATGGCTACACCTTC. It codes for CASSLASTYYGYTF. Full variable domain (outside the CDR3, taken from reference TRBV7-9 and TRBJ1-2): DTGVSQNPRHKITKRGQNVTFRCDPISEHNRLYWYRQTLGQGPEFLTYFQNEAQLEKSRLLSDRFSAERPKGSFSTLEIQRTEQGDSAMYLCASSLASTYYGYTFGSGTRLTVV.

The chain combines TRBV7-3 with TRBJ1-1; 10 nucleotides agree with TRBD1. This CDR3 spans 13 amino acids. After removal of 4 bases from V and 11 bases from J, the junction contained 7 bases not matched to a gene. Looked up from germline, CDR1 is SGHTA and CDR2 is FQGTGA. The CDR3 nucleotides are TGTGCCAGCAGCTCGTGGACAGGGGGGATGGCTTTCTTT. This gives the protein CASSSWTGGMAFF.

This CDR3 is CASTARAEAFF. Here the CDR3 DNA reads TGTGCCAGCACGGCCAGGGCTGAAGCTTTCTTT. This chain uses TRBV6-5 with TRBJ1-1; possibly TRBD1 for D (5 bases). Trimming pared 7 bases from V and 6 bases from J, leaving 9 bases between. Germline V gene lookup returns CDR1 MNHEY and CDR2 SVGAGI. The CDR3 consists of 11 residues.